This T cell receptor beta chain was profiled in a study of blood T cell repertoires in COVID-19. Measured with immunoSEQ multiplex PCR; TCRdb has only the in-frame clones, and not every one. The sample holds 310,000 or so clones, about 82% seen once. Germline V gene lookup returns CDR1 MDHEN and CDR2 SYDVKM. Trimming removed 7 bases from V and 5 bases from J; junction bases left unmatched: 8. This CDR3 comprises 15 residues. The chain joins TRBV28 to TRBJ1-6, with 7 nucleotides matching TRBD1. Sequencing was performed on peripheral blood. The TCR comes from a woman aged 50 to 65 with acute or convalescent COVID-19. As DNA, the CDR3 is TGTGCCAGCACCCCTGCCGGGACAGATAATTCACCCCTCCACTTT. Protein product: CASTPAGTDNSPLHF.